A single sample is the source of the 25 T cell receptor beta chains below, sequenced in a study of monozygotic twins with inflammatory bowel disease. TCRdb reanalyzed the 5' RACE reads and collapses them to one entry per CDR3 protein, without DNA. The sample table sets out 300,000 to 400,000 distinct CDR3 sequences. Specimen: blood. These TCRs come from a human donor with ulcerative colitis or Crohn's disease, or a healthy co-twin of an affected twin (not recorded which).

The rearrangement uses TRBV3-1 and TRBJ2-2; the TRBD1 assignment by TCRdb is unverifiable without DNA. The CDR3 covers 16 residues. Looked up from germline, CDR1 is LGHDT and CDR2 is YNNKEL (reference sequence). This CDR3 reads CASSRRDRVSTGELFF. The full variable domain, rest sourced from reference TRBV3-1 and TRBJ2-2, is DTAVSQTPKYLVTQMGNDKSIKCEQNLGHDTMYWYKQDSKKFLKIMFSYNNKELIINETVPNRFSPKSPDKAHLNLHINSLELGDSAVYFCASSRRDRVSTGELFFGEGSRLTVL.

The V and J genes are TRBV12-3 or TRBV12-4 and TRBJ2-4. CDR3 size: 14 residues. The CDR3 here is CASSRDEAKNIQYF.

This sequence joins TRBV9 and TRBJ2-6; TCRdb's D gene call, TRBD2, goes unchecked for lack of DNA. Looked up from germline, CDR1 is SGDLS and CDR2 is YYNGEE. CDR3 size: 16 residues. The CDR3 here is CASSSGALSGANVLTF.

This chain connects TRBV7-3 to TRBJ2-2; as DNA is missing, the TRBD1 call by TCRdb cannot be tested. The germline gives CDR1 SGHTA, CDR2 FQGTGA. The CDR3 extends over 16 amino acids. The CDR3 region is CASSPLPGYGTGELFF. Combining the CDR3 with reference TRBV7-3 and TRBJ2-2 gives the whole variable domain GAGVSQTPSNKVTEKGKYVELRCDPISGHTALYWYRQSLGQGPEFLIYFQGTGAADDSGLPNDRFFAVRPEGSVSTLKIQRTERGDSAVYLCASSPLPGYGTGELFFGEGSRLTVL.

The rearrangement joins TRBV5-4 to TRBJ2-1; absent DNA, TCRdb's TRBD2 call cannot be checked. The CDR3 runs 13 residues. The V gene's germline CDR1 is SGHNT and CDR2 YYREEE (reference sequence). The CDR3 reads CASTLGRENEQFF.

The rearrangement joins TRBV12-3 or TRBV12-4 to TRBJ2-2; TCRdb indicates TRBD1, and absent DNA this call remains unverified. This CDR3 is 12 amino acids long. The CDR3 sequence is CASSFLDRELFF.

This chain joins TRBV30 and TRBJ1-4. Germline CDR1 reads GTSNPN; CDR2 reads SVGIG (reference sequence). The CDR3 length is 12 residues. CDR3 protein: CAWSATSEKLFF.

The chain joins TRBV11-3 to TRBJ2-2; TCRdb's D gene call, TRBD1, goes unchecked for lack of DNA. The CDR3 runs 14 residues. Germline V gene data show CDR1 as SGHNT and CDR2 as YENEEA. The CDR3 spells CASNGDRGTGELFF.

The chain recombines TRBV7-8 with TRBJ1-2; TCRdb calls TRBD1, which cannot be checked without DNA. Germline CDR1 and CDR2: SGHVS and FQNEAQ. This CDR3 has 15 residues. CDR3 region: CASYPGGAAFYGYTF.

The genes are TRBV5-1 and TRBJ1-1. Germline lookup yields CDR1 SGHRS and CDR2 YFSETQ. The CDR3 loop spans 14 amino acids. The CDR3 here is CASKIQTLNTEAFF.

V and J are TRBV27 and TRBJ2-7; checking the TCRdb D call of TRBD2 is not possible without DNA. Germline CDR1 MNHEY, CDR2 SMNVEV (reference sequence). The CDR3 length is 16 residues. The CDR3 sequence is CASSLYWTSPTYEQYF.

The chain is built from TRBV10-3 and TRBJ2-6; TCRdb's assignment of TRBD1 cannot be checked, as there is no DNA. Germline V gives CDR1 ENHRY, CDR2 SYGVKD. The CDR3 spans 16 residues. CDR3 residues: CAISEDRGAGANVLTF.

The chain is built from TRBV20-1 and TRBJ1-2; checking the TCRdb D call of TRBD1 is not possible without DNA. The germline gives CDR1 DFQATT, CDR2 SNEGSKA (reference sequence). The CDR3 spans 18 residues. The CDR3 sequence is CSARDIRAARKINYGYTF.

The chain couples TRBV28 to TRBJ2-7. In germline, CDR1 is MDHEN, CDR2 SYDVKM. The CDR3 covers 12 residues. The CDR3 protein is CASRPSSDEQYF.

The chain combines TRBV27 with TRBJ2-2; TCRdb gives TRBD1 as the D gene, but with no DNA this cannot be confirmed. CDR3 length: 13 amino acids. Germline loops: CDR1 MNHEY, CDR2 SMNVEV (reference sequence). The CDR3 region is CASRDRVPGELFF.

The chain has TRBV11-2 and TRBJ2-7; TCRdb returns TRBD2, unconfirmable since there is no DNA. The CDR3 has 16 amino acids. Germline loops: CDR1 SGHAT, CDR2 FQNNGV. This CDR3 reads CASSLSRGGLFYEQYF.

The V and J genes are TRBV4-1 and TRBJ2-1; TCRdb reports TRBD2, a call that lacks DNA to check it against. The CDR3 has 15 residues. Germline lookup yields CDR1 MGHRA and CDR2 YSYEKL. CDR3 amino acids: CASSQGPGLRDEQFF.

Here the CDR3 reads CAISFSGTMRTEAFF. The chain uses TRBV10-3 and TRBJ1-1; lacking DNA, the TRBD1 call made by TCRdb goes unchecked. The CDR3 runs 15 residues. Germline V gene lookup returns CDR1 ENHRY and CDR2 SYGVKD.

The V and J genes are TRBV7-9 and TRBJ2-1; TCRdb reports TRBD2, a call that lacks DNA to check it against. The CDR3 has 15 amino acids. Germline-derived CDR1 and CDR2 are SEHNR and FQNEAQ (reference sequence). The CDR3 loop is CASSLEGREWNEQFF. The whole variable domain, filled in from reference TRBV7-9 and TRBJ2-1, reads DTGVSQNPRHKITKRGQNVTFRCDPISEHNRLYWYRQTLGQGPEFLTYFQNEAQLEKSRLLSDRFSAERPKGSFSTLEIQRTEQGDSAMYLCASSLEGREWNEQFFGPGTRLTVL.

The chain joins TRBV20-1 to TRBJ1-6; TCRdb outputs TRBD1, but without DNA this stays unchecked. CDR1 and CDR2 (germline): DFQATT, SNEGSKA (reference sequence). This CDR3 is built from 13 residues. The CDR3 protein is CRAIYRVWAPLHF.

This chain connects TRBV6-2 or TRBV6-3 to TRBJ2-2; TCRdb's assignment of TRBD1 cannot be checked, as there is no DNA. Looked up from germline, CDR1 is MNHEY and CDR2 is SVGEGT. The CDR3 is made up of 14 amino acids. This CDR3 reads CASSYRGNTGELFF.

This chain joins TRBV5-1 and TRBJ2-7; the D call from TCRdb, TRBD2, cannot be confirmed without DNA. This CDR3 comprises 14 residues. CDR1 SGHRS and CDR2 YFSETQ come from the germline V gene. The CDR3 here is CASSLGLATYEQYF. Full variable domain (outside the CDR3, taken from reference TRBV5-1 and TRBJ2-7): KAGVTQTPRYLIKTRGQQVTLSCSPISGHRSVSWYQQTPGQGLQFLFEYFSETQRNKGNFPGRFSGRQFSNSRSEMNVSTLELGDSALYLCASSLGLATYEQYFGPGTRLTVT.

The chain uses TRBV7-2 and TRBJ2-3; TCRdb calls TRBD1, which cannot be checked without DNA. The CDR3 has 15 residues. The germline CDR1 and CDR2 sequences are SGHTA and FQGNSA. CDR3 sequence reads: CASSLTGVVPDTQYF. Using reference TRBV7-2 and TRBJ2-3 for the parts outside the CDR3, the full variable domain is GAGVSQSPSNKVTEKGKDVELRCDPISGHTALYWYRQSLGQGLEFLIYFQGNSAPDKSGLPSDRFSAERTGGSVSTLTIQRTQQEDSAVYLCASSLTGVVPDTQYFGPGTRLTVL.

CDR3 region: CASSQVLSLDGGPGEKLFF. This rearrangement joins TRBV4-3 to TRBJ1-4; the TRBD1 assignment by TCRdb is unverifiable without DNA. The V gene's germline CDR1 is LGHNA and CDR2 YSLEER. The CDR3 runs to 19 residues.

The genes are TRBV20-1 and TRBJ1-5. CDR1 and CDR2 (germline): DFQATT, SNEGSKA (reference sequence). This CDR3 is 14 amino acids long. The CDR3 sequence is CSARAGSLNQPQHF.